These 2 T cell receptor beta chains came from one sample sequenced in a study of blood T cell repertoires in COVID-19. Libraries were prepared by immunoSEQ multiplex PCR; TCRdb keeps only in-frame clonotypes and omits some of them. This table holds about 170,000 clones, around 80% found once. Sequencing input: peripheral blood. Source of these receptors: a woman older than 75 with active or convalescent COVID-19.

The chain combines TRBV5-1 with TRBJ2-2; 10 bases match TRBD2. The CDR3 is 15 residues long. The V gene end was trimmed by 4 bases and the J gene end by 7 bases; junction bases not matched to a gene: 7. CDR1 is SGHRS and CDR2 is YFSETQ in the germline V gene. The CDR3 here is CASSLGTSEGGELFF. DNA of the CDR3: TGCGCCAGCAGCCTCGGGACTAGCGAGGGCGGGGAGCTGTTTTTT. The full variable domain, completed using reference TRBV5-1 and TRBJ2-2, is KAGVTQTPRYLIKTRGQQVTLSCSPISGHRSVSWYQQTPGQGLQFLFEYFSETQRNKGNFPGRFSGRQFSNSRSEMNVSTLELGDSALYLCASSLGTSEGGELFFGEGSRLTVL.

The chain has TRBV29-1 and TRBJ2-3; D is unclear. Trimming removed 1 base at V and 7 bases at J, with 9 bases between. The CDR3 is 12 amino acids. Looked up from germline, CDR1 is SQVTM and CDR2 is ANQGSEA. The chain's CDR3 is CSVEGLGNTQYF. The CDR3 nucleotides are TGCAGCGTTGAAGGTCTAGGTAATACGCAGTATTTT.